The 31 T cell receptor beta chains reported below all come from one sample, sequenced in a study of monozygotic twins with cystic fibrosis. TCRdb's copy holds only in-frame clones and misses some; the assay was immunoSEQ multiplex PCR. This sample has approximately 17,000 clones; about 96% occur once, and the top ten carry 0.62%. Material: blood. These receptors were taken from a girl under 10 years old with cystic fibrosis.

The V call is TRBV4-1, the J call TRBJ2-1, with 8 bases that match TRBD2. In germline, CDR1 is MGHRA, CDR2 YSYEKL. Trimming cost V 1 base and J 2 bases; bases outside gene matches: 4. The CDR3 is 16 residues long. The CDR3 loop reads CASSQVERGPYNEQFF. The CDR3 coding sequence is TGCGCCAGCAGCCAAGTAGAGCGGGGGCCCTACAATGAGCAGTTCTTC.

This chain connects TRBV11-3 to TRBJ1-1; no definite D call. The length of the CDR3 is 12 residues. Trimming took off 5 bases at V and 9 bases at J, with 13 bases between the two ends. Looked up from germline, CDR1 is SGHNT and CDR2 is YENEEA. For the CDR3, the DNA is TGTGCCAGCAGCAAGGACGGGGTGAAAGCTTTCTTT. Translation gives CASSKDGVKAFF.

This clone has just one count. The V gene is TRBV5-4, the J gene TRBJ2-5; D call uncertain. Germline V gene data show CDR1 as SGHNT and CDR2 as YYREEE (reference sequence). V dropped 4 bases and J dropped 4 bases, with 11 bases sitting between them. The CDR3 has 13 amino acids. CDR3 residues: CASSSPQRETQYF. Written as DNA, the CDR3 is TGTGCCAGCAGCAGCCCTCAGCGAGAGACCCAGTACTTC.

This clone was picked up a small number of times. The chain has TRBV18 and TRBJ1-4; D is unclear. Deletions cut 2 bases from V and 10 bases from J, with 11 bases between. CDR1 is KGHSH and CDR2 is LQKENI in the germline V gene. The CDR3 is 13 amino acids. The CDR3 here is CASSPGREGKLFF. The CDR3 nucleotides read TGTGCCAGCTCACCAGGGCGAGAAGGAAAACTGTTTTTT.

J is TRBJ1-2 and V is TRBV2; D unresolved. The germline V gene encodes CDR1 SNHLY and CDR2 FYNNEI. The CDR3 is made up of 15 amino acids. V was clipped by 5 bases and J by 4 bases, with 17 bases between them. The chain's CDR3 is CASSSKQNPLYGYTF. In nucleotides, the CDR3 is TGTGCCAGCAGTTCAAAACAGAATCCTCTCTATGGCTACACCTTC.

The chain has TRBV28 and TRBJ1-6; D not certain. Looked up from germline, CDR1 is MDHEN and CDR2 is SYDVKM. Trimming took off 1 base at V and 4 bases at J, with 5 bases between the two ends. The CDR3 runs 14 residues. In nucleotides, the CDR3 is TGTGCCAGCAGTTTATTGGGGTATAATTCACCCCTCCACTTT. Translation: CASSLLGYNSPLHF. The full variable domain, in which reference TRBV28 and TRBJ1-6 provide the parts outside the CDR3, is DVKVTQSSRYLVKRTGEKVFLECVQDMDHENMFWYRQDPGLGLRLIYFSYDVKMKEKGDIPEGYSVSREKKERFSLILESASTNQTSMYLCASSLLGYNSPLHFGNGTRLTVT.

This clone was observed once. V and J are TRBV6-6 and TRBJ2-2; 7 nucleotides line up with TRBD2. V lost 4 bases, J lost 7 bases, and 9 bases stayed unmatched. Germline CDR1 is MNHNY and CDR2 is SVGAGI (reference sequence). The CDR3 loop spans 15 amino acids. CDR3 amino acids: CASSFSAGVDGELFF. For the CDR3, the DNA is TGTGCCAGCAGTTTTTCTGCGGGAGTCGACGGGGAGCTGTTTTTT.

This clone was recorded only once. The chain combines TRBV5-5 with TRBJ1-6; D is uncertain. This CDR3 spans 14 amino acids. V was cut by 0 bases and J by 10 bases, with 11 bases left in between. Looked up from germline, CDR1 is SGHKS and CDR2 is YYEKEE (reference sequence). The CDR3 region has the DNA TGTGCCAGCAGCTTGGATGGCTCTGGATCACCCCTCCACTTT. The encoded protein is CASSLDGSGSPLHF. Supplemented by reference TRBV5-5 and TRBJ1-6, the full variable domain reads DAGVTQSPTHLIKTRGQQVTLRCSPISGHKSVSWYQQVLGQGPQFIFQYYEKEERGRGNFPDRFSARQFPNYSSELNVNALLLGDSALYLCASSLDGSGSPLHFGNGTRLTVT.

This chain connects TRBV7-2 to TRBJ1-2; D is possibly TRBD1 (5 bases). Germline-derived CDR1 and CDR2 are SGHTA and FQGNSA. The CDR3 has 18 residues. Deletions cut 2 bases from V and 4 bases from J, with 23 bases between. In nucleotides, the CDR3 is TGTGCCAGCAGCTTAACTGACTTTGGTTGGGGCGGAATCTATGGCTACACCTTC. The encoded protein is CASSLTDFGWGGIYGYTF.

V gene TRBV7-2 combines with J gene TRBJ2-5; no firm D call. Per germline, CDR1 SGHTA and CDR2 FQGNSA. The V gene lost 1 base and the J gene lost 5 bases, with 2 bases spanning the gap. The CDR3 is made up of 11 amino acids. The CDR3 loop is CASSLVETQYF. The CDR3 nucleotides read TGTGCCAGCAGCTTAGTTGAGACCCAGTACTTC. The entire variable domain, with the rest obtained from reference TRBV7-2 and TRBJ2-5, is as follows: GAGVSQSPSNKVTEKGKDVELRCDPISGHTALYWYRQSLGQGLEFLIYFQGNSAPDKSGLPSDRFSAERTGGSVSTLTIQRTQQEDSAVYLCASSLVETQYFGPGTRLLVL.

V usage is TRBV20-1 and J usage is TRBJ2-3; D perhaps matches TRBD2 (6 bases). This CDR3 is built from 10 residues. Looked up from germline, CDR1 is DFQATT and CDR2 is SNEGSKA (reference sequence). With 7 bases removed from V and 6 bases from J, the gap between germline ends came to 8 bases. The CDR3 protein is CSGRDDTQYF. The DNA for the CDR3 is TGCAGTGGGAGGGATGATACGCAGTATTTT.

This chain joins TRBV4-1 and TRBJ1-2; TRBD1 aligns across 8 bases. The germline CDR1 and CDR2 sequences are MGHRA and YSYEKL. V was pared by 4 bases and J by 8 bases, with 15 bases of the junction left unmatched. CDR3 size: 16 residues. Written as DNA, the CDR3 is TGCGCCAGCAGCCTAGAAGTAGGACAGGGATGGGTCGGCTACACCTTC. It encodes CASSLEVGQGWVGYTF.

CDR3 bases: TGTGCCACCAGCGGGGGACAGGGGCCTTTGTTGGGCTACACCTTC. As protein: CATSGGQGPLLGYTF. The V call is TRBV15, the J call TRBJ1-2, with TRBD1 matching 10 bases. CDR1 and CDR2 from the germline V gene are LNHNV and YYDKDF (reference sequence). The CDR3 loop spans 15 amino acids. J gave up 8 bases and V 5 bases, and 11 bases lay outside the gene matches.

The V gene is TRBV6-5, the J gene TRBJ1-4, with D uncertain. Germline V gene lookup returns CDR1 MNHEY and CDR2 SVGAGI. The CDR3 loop spans 15 amino acids. With 2 bases removed from V and 11 bases from J, the gap between germline ends came to 18 bases. The CDR3 sequence: CASSYGGNLGWKLFF. The CDR3 region has the DNA TGTGCCAGCAGTTACGGCGGAAACTTAGGGTGGAAACTGTTTTTT.

The chain links TRBV5-6 to TRBJ2-7; the D gene could be TRBD1 or TRBD2 (5 bases each). Trimming shortened V by 6 bases and J by 9 bases, and 22 bases separated the two germline ends. The length of the CDR3 is 14 residues. Germline CDR1 reads SGHDT; CDR2 reads YYEEEE. The CDR3 nucleotides are TGTGCCAGCAACAAAATAGACGGGGACCTTGGGCAGTACTTC. Translation gives CASNKIDGDLGQYF.

The chain recombines TRBV7-9 with TRBJ1-5; D not certain. The CDR3 loop spans 12 amino acids. Germline V gene sequence: CDR1 SEHNR, CDR2 FQNEAQ (reference sequence). V lost 1 base to trimming and J lost 9 bases, with 7 bases between them. CDR3 DNA sequence: TGTGCCAGCAGCTTAGAAGAGGCGCCCCAGCATTTT. The encoded protein is CASSLEEAPQHF.

This chain links TRBV23-1 with TRBJ2-5; D gene unclear. TRBV23-1 is treated as an ORF (open reading frame) with a function not yet certain. The CDR3 is made up of 15 amino acids. With 5 bases removed from V and 5 bases from J, the gap between germline ends came to 18 bases. CDR3: CASSSILLLRETQYF. The CDR3 DNA is TGCGCCAGCAGTTCAATCTTGCTCCTACGGGAGACCCAGTACTTC.

This chain joins TRBV29-1 and TRBJ2-5; 10 positions match TRBD1. V was clipped by 4 bases and J by 5 bases; unmatched bases: 4. Germline lookup yields CDR1 SQVTM and CDR2 ANQGSEA. The CDR3 runs 13 residues. CDR3 nucleotide sequence: TGCAGCGTTGGGGACAGGGGCGGGGAGACCCAGTACTTC. Its protein product is CSVGDRGGETQYF.

The chain is built from TRBV5-1 and TRBJ2-1, with D unclear. V lost 0 bases to trimming and J lost 8 bases, with 9 bases between them. The CDR3 length is 13 residues. Germline V gives CDR1 SGHRS, CDR2 YFSETQ. CDR3 DNA: TGCGCCAGCAGCTTGGGGGTCTCGGATGAGCAGTTCTTC. It is translated as CASSLGVSDEQFF.

The rearrangement joins TRBV5-1 to TRBJ1-3; D is unresolved. Trimming left V 4 bases short and J 2 bases short, with 13 bases between. The CDR3 runs 15 residues. CDR1 SGHRS and CDR2 YFSETQ come from the germline V gene. The CDR3, as DNA: TGCGCCAGCAGCCCTCGGACGGAAGCTGGAAACACCATATATTTT. It encodes CASSPRTEAGNTIYF.

V gene TRBV6-1 combines with J gene TRBJ2-5; D is undetermined. In germline, CDR1 is MNHNS, CDR2 SASEGT. This CDR3 has 12 amino acids. The V end was cut by 11 bases, the J end by 5 bases, with 15 bases between. CDR3 sequence: CAGTGQAETQYF. CDR3 sequence (DNA): TGTGCCGGCACCGGGCAGGCGGAGACCCAGTACTTC.

This clone was recorded a few times. The chain uses TRBV29-1 and TRBJ1-1, with D hard to call. The CDR3 runs 12 residues. Germline CDR1 reads SQVTM; CDR2 reads ANQGSEA. Trimming took 4 bases from V and 4 from J, leaving 10 bases between them. CDR3 region: CSVAGGFTEAFF. In DNA form, the CDR3 reads TGCAGCGTTGCTGGTGGTTTCACTGAAGCTTTCTTT.

The rearrangement joins TRBV7-9 to TRBJ1-3, with 7 bases matching TRBD1. CDR1 and CDR2 from the germline V gene are SEHNR and FQNEAQ (reference sequence). Unmatched junction bases numbered 19, after V lost 4 bases and J lost 4 bases. The CDR3 has 19 amino acids. The chain's CDR3 is CASSSWASGQTARGNTIYF. The CDR3 nucleotides read TGTGCCAGCAGCTCATGGGCCTCGGGACAGACGGCCCGGGGAAACACCATATATTTT.

The V and J genes are TRBV7-2 and TRBJ1-2; weak D call: TRBD1 (5 bases). In germline, CDR1 is SGHTA, CDR2 FQGNSA. The CDR3 runs 12 residues. The V gene lost 5 bases and the J gene lost 8 bases, with 12 bases spanning the gap. CDR3 nucleotide sequence: TGTGCCAGCAGCCAAGGGGCGGAAGGCTACACCTTC. Its translation: CASSQGAEGYTF.

J is TRBJ1-6 and V is TRBV5-4; TRBD1 might be the D (5 bases). Trimming took 2 bases from V and 1 from J, leaving 19 bases between them. The germline gives CDR1 SGHNT, CDR2 YYREEE (reference sequence). The CDR3 loop spans 19 amino acids. The CDR3 here is CASSFGGWGKESYNSPLHF. The CDR3 DNA reads as TGTGCCAGCAGCTTCGGGGGATGGGGTAAGGAGTCCTATAATTCACCCCTCCACTTT. Based on the CDR3 plus reference TRBV5-4 and TRBJ1-6, the full variable domain is ETGVTQSPTHLIKTRGQQVTLRCSSQSGHNTVSWYQQALGQGPQFIFQYYREEENGRGNFPPRFSGLQFPNYSSELNVNALELDDSALYLCASSFGGWGKESYNSPLHFGNGTRLTVT.

The rearrangement links TRBV11-2 to TRBJ2-3; 8 positions agree with TRBD2. The CDR3 is 15 amino acids. Germline V gene data show CDR1 as SGHAT and CDR2 as FQNNGV. V was pared by 1 base and J by 2 bases, with 2 bases of the junction left unmatched. The CDR3 spells CASSLGSGITDTQYF. In DNA, the CDR3 is TGTGCCAGCAGCTTAGGTAGCGGGATCACAGATACGCAGTATTTT.

V and J are TRBV6-9 and TRBJ2-7; perhaps D is TRBD1 or TRBD2 (5 bases each). The V gene's germline CDR1 is MNHGY and CDR2 SVAAGI. V lost 0 bases to trimming and J lost 6 bases, with 15 bases between them. The CDR3 sequence is 15 residues long. The CDR3 here is CASSYSSREYCEQYF. The CDR3 DNA reads TGTGCCAGCAGTTATTCCAGCAGGGAGTATTGCGAGCAGTACTTC.

This clone occurred once. The gene calls are TRBV9 and TRBJ1-3, with TRBD1 identical over 9 bases. Trimming cost V 4 bases and J 1 base; bases outside gene matches: 3. Germline-derived CDR1 and CDR2 are SGDLS and YYNGEE. The CDR3 runs 15 residues. Here the CDR3 reads CASSLGTGSGNTIYF. CDR3 bases: TGTGCCAGCAGCTTGGGGACAGGGTCTGGAAACACCATATATTTT.

The CDR3 nucleotides are TGTGCCAGCAACTCCCGGCGAGGGACTGAAGCTTTCTTT. It specifies CASNSRRGTEAFF. J is TRBJ1-1 and V is TRBV27; D remains ambiguous. V was trimmed by 7 bases and J by 5 bases, leaving 14 bases between them. The CDR3 loop spans 13 amino acids. Germline-derived CDR1 and CDR2 are MNHEY and SMNVEV (reference sequence).

Worth noting for this clone: The same CDR3 can be traced to other DNA sequences in this sample. The chain recombines TRBV7-6 with TRBJ2-3; TRBD2 is a possible D gene (5 bases). V was shortened by 2 bases and J by 1 base, with 7 bases between the two germline ends. The CDR3 loop spans 14 amino acids. Germline CDR1 SGHVS, CDR2 FNYEAQ. The CDR3: CASSLIGGTDTQYF. Written as DNA, the CDR3 is TGTGCCAGCAGCTTAATCGGGGGCACAGATACGCAGTATTTT.

This chain connects TRBV10-3 to TRBJ1-2; TRBD1 agrees at 10 bases. V dropped 6 bases and J dropped 4; count of bases not matched to a gene: 5. The germline gives CDR1 ENHRY, CDR2 SYGVKD. CDR3 size: 14 residues. This chain's CDR3 is CAIRETGGTYGYTF. The CDR3, as DNA: TGTGCCATCAGAGAGACAGGGGGCACCTATGGCTACACCTTC.